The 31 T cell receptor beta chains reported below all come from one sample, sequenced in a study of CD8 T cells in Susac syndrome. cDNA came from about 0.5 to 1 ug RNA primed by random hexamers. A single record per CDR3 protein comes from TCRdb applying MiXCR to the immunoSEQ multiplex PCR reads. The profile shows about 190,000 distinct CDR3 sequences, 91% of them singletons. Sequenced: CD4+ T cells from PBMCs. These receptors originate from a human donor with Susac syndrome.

For the CDR3, the DNA is TGTGCCAGCAGTCTCTGGGGGGGAAGCTCTGGGGCCAACGTCCTGACTTTC. It is translated as CASSLWGGSSGANVLTF. This rearrangement joins TRBV12-3 or TRBV12-4 to TRBJ2-6; TRBD2 aligns across 7 bases. The ends lost 5 bases at V and 0 bases at J; junction bases unmatched: 7. This CDR3 spans 17 amino acids.

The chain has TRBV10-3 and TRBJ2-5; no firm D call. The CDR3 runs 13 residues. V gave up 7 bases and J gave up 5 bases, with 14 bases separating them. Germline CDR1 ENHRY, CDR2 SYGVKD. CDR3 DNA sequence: TGTGCCATCAATCTAGAGTTGGGCGAGACCCAGTACTTC. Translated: CAINLELGETQYF.

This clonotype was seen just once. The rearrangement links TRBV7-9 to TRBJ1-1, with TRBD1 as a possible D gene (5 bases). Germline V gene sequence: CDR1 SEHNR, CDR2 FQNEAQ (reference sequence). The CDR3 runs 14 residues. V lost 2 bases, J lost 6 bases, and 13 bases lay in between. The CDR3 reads CASSLTEGSAEAFF. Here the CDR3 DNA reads TGTGCCAGCAGCTTAACCGAGGGGAGCGCTGAAGCTTTCTTT.

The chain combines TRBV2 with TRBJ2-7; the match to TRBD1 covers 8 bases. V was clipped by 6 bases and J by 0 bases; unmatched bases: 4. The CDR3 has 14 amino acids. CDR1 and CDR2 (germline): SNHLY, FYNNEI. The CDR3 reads CASRDRAASYEQYF. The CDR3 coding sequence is TGTGCCAGCAGGGACAGGGCTGCCTCCTACGAGCAGTACTTC.

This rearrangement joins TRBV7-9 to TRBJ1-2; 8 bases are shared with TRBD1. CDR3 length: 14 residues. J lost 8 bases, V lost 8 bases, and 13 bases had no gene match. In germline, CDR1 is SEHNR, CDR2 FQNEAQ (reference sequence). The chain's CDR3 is CASGSRGQVRGYTF. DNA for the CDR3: TGTGCCAGCGGCTCGAGGGGACAGGTGCGGGGCTACACCTTC. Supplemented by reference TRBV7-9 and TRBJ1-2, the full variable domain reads DTGVSQNPRHKITKRGQNVTFRCDPISEHNRLYWYRQTLGQGPEFLTYFQNEAQLEKSRLLSDRFSAERPKGSFSTLEIQRTEQGDSAMYLCASGSRGQVRGYTFGSGTRLTVV.

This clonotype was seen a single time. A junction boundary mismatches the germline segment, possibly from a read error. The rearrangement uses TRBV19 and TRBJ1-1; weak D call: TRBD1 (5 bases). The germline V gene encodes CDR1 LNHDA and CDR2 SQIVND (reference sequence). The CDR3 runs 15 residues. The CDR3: CASSSIVAEGTEAFF. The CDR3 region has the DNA TGTGCCAGCAGTAGTATTGTGGCGGAGGGGACTGAAGCTTTCTTT.

DNA for the CDR3: TGTGCCAGCTCGAACCTGGGGGACGGACCCTACGAGCAGTACTTC. The encoded protein is CASSNLGDGPYEQYF. J is TRBJ2-7 and V is TRBV5-6; perhaps D is TRBD1 or TRBD2 (5 bases each). Germline V lookup: CDR1 SGHDT, CDR2 YYEEEE. The CDR3 covers 15 residues. V gave up 7 bases and J gave up 2 bases, with 19 bases separating them.

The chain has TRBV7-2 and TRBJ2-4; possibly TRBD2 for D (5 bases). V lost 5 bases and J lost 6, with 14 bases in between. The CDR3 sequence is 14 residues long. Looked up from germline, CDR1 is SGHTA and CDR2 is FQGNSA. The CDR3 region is CASSRSDSLNIQYF. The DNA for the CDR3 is TGTGCCAGCAGCCGCTCGGACTCATTAAACATTCAGTACTTC.

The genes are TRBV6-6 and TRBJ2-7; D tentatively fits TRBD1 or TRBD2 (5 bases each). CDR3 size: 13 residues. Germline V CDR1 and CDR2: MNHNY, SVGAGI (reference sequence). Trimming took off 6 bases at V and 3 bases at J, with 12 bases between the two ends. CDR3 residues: CASSQGPVYEQYF. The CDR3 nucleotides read TGTGCCAGCAGCCAGGGACCGGTCTACGAGCAGTACTTC.

The CDR3: CASSQPRGGSYEQYF. The CDR3 DNA sequence: TGTGCCAGCAGTCAACCTAGGGGGGGGTCGTACGAGCAGTACTTC. The chain carries TRBV28 and TRBJ2-7, with D perhaps matching TRBD2 (7 bases). With 5 bases removed from V and 4 bases from J, the gap between germline ends came to 18 bases. CDR3 length: 15 amino acids. Germline V gene data show CDR1 as MDHEN and CDR2 as SYDVKM.

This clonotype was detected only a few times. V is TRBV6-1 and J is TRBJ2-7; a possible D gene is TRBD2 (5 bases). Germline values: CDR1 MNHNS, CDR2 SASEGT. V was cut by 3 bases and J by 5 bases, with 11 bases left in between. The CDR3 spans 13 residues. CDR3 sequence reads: CASSERGSNEQYF. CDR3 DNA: TGTGCCAGCAGTGAGCGAGGGTCCAACGAGCAGTACTTC.

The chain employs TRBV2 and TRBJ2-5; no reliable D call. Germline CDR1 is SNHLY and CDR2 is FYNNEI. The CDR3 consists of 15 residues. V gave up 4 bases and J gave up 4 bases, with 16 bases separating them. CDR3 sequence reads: CASSAFHPRTETQYF. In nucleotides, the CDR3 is TGTGCCAGCAGTGCTTTCCACCCCAGGACAGAGACCCAGTACTTC.

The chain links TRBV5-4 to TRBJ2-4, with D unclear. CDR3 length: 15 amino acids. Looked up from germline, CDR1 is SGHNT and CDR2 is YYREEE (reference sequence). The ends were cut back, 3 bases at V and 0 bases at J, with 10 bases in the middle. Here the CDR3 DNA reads TGTGCCAGCAGCTCGGCGGAATTAGCCAAAAACATTCAGTACTTC. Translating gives CASSSAELAKNIQYF.

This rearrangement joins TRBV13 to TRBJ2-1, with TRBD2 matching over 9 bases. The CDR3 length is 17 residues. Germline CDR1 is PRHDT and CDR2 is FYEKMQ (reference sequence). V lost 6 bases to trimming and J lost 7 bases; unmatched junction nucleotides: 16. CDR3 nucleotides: TGTGCCAGCAGGCGTCCCCTTCTAGCGGGGTCAGAGAATGAGCAGTTCTTC. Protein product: CASRRPLLAGSENEQFF.

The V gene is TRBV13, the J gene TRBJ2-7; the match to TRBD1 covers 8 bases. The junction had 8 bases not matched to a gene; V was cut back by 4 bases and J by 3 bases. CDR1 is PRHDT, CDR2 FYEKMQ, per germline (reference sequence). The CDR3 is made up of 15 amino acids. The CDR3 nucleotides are TGTGCCAGCAGCTCATTGGACAGGGACAACTACGAGCAGTACTTC. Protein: CASSSLDRDNYEQYF.

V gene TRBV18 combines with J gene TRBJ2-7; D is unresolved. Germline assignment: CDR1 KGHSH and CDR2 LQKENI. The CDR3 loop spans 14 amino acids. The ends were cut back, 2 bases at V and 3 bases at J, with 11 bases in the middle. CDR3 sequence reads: CASSPEVPIYEQYF. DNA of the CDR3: TGTGCCAGCTCACCAGAGGTGCCGATCTACGAGCAGTACTTC.

DNA for the CDR3: TGTGCCTGGAGGCGGGGTAGCTCCTATAATTCACCCCTCCACTTT. Translating gives CAWRRGSSYNSPLHF. V gene TRBV30 combines with J gene TRBJ1-6; unclear D gene. CDR1 and CDR2 from the germline V gene are GTSNPN and SVGIG (reference sequence). The CDR3 length is 15 residues. Trimming shortened V by 3 bases and J by 0 bases, and 9 bases separated the two germline ends.

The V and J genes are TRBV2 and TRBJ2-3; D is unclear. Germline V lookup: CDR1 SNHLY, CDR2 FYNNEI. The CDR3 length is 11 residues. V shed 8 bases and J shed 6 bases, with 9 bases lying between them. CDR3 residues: CASVEIDTQYF. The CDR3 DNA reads TGTGCCAGCGTTGAGATTGATACGCAGTATTTT.

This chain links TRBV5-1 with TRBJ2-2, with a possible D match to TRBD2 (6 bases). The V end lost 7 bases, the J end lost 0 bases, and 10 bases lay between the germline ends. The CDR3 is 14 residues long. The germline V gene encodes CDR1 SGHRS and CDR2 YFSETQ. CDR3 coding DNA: TGCGCCAGCGAACGGGGGTCGAACACCGGGGAGCTGTTTTTT. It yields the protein CASERGSNTGELFF.

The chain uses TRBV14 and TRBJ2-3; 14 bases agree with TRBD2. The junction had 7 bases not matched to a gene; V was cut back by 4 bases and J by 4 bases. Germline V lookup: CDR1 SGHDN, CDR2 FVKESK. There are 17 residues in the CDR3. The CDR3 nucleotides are TGTGCCAGCAGCCTCGGACTAGCGGGGGGATGGGCAGATACGCAGTATTTT. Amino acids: CASSLGLAGGWADTQYF.

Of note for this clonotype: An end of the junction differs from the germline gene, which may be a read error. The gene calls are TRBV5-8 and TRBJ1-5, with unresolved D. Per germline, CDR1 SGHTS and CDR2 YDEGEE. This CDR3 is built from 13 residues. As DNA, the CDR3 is TGTGCCATCAGCAAAGCCGAAGGTCAGCCCCAGCATTTT. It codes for CAISKAEGQPQHF.

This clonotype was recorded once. The CDR3 loop reads CASSSRQAGWEKLFF. The CDR3 DNA is TGTGCCAGCAGCTCGCGACAGGCGGGTTGGGAAAAACTGTTTTTT. The chain uses TRBV7-2 and TRBJ1-4; tentative D call: TRBD1 (6 bases). Germline V gives CDR1 SGHTA, CDR2 FQGNSA. The CDR3 covers 15 residues. V dropped 4 bases and J dropped 8 bases, with 17 bases sitting between them.

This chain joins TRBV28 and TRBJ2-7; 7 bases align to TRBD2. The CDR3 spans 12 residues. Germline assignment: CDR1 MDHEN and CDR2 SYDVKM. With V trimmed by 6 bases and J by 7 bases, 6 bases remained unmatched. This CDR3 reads CASSRSGGEQYF. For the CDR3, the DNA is TGTGCCAGCAGCCGATCGGGGGGAGAGCAGTACTTC. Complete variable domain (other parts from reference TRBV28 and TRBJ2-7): DVKVTQSSRYLVKRTGEKVFLECVQDMDHENMFWYRQDPGLGLRLIYFSYDVKMKEKGDIPEGYSVSREKKERFSLILESASTNQTSMYLCASSRSGGEQYFGPGTRLTVT.

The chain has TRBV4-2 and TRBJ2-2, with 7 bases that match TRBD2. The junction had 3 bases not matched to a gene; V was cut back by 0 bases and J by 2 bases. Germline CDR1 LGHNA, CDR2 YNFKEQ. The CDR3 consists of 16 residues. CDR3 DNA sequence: TGTGCCAGCAGCCAAGAATCGGGAGGAAACACCGGGGAGCTGTTTTTT. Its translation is CASSQESGGNTGELFF.

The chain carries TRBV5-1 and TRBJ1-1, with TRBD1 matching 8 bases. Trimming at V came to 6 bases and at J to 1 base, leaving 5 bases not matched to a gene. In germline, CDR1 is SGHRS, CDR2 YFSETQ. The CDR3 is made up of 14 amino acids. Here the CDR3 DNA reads TGCGCCAGCAAGGGGGACAGGAGGAACACTGAAGCTTTCTTT. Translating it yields CASKGDRRNTEAFF. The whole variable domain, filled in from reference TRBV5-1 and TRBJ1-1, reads KAGVTQTPRYLIKTRGQQVTLSCSPISGHRSVSWYQQTPGQGLQFLFEYFSETQRNKGNFPGRFSGRQFSNSRSEMNVSTLELGDSALYLCASKGDRRNTEAFFGQGTRLTVV.

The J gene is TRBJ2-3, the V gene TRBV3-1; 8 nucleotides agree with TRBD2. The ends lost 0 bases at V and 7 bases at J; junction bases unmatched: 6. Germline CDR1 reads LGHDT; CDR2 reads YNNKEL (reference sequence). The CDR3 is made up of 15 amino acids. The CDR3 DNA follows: TGTGCCAGCAGCCAAGATCAATTAGCGGGGAATACGCAGTATTTT. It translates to CASSQDQLAGNTQYF.

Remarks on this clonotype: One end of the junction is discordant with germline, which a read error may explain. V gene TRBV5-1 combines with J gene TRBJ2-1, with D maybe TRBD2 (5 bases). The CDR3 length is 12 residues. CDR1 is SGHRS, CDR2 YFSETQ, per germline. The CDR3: CASSLEGNEQFF. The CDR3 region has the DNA TGTGCCAGCAGTTTAGAGGGTAATGAGCAGTTCTTC.

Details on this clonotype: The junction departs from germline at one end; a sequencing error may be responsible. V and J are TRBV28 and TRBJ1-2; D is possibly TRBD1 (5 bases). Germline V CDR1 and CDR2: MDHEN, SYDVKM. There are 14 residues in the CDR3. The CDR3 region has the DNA TGTGCTAGCAGTTTTGGTGCAGGGCTCTATGGCTACACCTTC. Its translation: CASSFGAGLYGYTF.

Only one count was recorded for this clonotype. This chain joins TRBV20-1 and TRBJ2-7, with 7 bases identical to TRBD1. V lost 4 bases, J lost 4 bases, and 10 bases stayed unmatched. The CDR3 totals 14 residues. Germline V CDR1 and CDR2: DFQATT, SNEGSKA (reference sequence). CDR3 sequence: CSATGTANPYEQYF. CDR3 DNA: TGCAGTGCTACCGGGACAGCGAACCCTTACGAGCAGTACTTC.

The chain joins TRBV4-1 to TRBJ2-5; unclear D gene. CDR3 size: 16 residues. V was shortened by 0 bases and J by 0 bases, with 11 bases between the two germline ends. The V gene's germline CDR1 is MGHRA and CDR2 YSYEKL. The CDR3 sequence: CASSQDLSANQETQYF. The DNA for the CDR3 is TGCGCCAGCAGCCAAGATCTTTCTGCCAACCAAGAGACCCAGTACTTC.

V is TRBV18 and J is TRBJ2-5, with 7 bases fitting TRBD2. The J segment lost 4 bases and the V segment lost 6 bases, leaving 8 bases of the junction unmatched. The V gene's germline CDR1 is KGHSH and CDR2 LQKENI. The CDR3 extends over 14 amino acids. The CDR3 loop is CASSLGLGVETQYF. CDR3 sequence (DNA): TGTGCCAGCTCCCTCGGACTAGGCGTAGAGACCCAGTACTTC.